This TCR beta chain originates from a study of human CD8 memory T cell subsets. TPEX cells were early memory CD8+ T cells (CCR7+ PD-1+ TIGIT+) that had exhausted-like traits. It was negative magnetic separation that enriched the total CD8+ T cells. Findings and caveats of the study: Only one chain type (the T cell receptor beta chain) was sequenced in this study.

Germline V lookup: CDR1 KGHSH, CDR2 LQKENI. This CDR3 is 15 amino acids long. UMI-labeled 5' RACE generated the TCR beta libraries. TCRdb re-called the 5' RACE reads and gives one entry per CDR3 protein, without DNA. The repertoire table contains about 6,700 distinct CDR3 sequences. Comment on this clonotype: Its target is unknown.

The sequence was obtained from a human donor in good health. This rearrangement joins TRBV18 to TRBJ2-3; with no DNA, the TCRdb D assignment of TRBD2 cannot be verified. The sample taken for sequencing was CD8+ T cells from PBMCs. CDR3 sequence reads: CASSPPLRATDTQYF.